The rows below give T cell receptor beta chains drawn from one sample of a study of T cells in Graves' hyperthyroidism and ophthalmopathy. MiXCR, run by TCRdb on the multiplex PCR reads, gives a single entry per CDR3 protein. The data contain around 480,000 distinct CDR3 sequences, around an eighth of them singletons. Sequenced sample: blood. The source is a young woman with Graves' hyperthyroidism. Each CDR3 is given with its conserved first and last residue. A D gene is named only where the DNA matches it firmly. Clone size appears in some rows only: once, few, many, or a class for an expanded clone.

size	V	D	J	CDR3	DNA
many	TRBV27	TRBD2	TRBJ2-1	CASSAPLAAYNEQFF	TGTGCCAGCAGTGCCCCGCTAGCGGCGTACAATGAGCAGTTCTTC
many	TRBV7-9	NA	TRBJ1-2	CASSLPGALYGYTF	TGTGCCAGCAGCTTACCGGGAGCCCTCTATGGCTACACCTTC
many	TRBV9	TRBD1	TRBJ1-5	CASSVGGRTGGAYSNQPQHF	TGTGCCAGCAGCGTAGGGGGACGGACAGGGGGCGCTTATAGCAATCAGCCCCAGCATTTT
NA	TRBV7-9	NA	TRBJ1-5	CASSFDSSNQPQHF	TGTGCCAGCAGTTTCGACAGTAGCAATCAGCCCCAGCATTTT
many	TRBV11-2	TRBD1	TRBJ1-2	CASSFGQGGHGYTF	TGTGCCAGCAGCTTTGGACAGGGGGGACATGGCTACACCTTC
many	TRBV2	NA	TRBJ1-5	CASGETADQPQHF	TGTGCCAGCGGAGAAACCGCCGATCAGCCCCAGCATTTT
many	TRBV27	NA	TRBJ2-1	CASSLGAGEQFF	TGTGCCAGCAGTTTGGGGGCTGGAGAGCAGTTCTTC
NA	TRBV5-1	NA	TRBJ2-5	CASSLAERQPQETQYF	TGCGCCAGCAGCTTGGCCGAAAGGCAGCCCCAAGAGACCCAGTACTTC
NA	TRBV4-1	NA	TRBJ1-4	CASSLTLRGRREKLFF	TGCGCCAGCAGCCTTACATTACGGGGGCGTCGGGAAAAACTGTTTTTT
NA	TRBV19	NA	TRBJ1-5	CASSIRGDPPQHF	TGTGCCAGTAGTATCAGAGGGGACCCACCCCAGCATTTT
NA	TRBV7-9	NA	TRBJ2-4	CASRMGGPTAKNIQYF	TGTGCCAGCAGAATGGGGGGCCCTACAGCCAAAAACATTCAGTACTTC
many	TRBV11-3	TRBD1	TRBJ1-1	CASSPDRGWNTEAFF	TGTGCCAGCAGCCCTGACAGGGGTTGGAACACTGAAGCTTTCTTT
many	TRBV11-2	NA	TRBJ1-4	CASTLGARINEKLFF	TGTGCCAGCACCCTGGGGGCCAGAATAAATGAAAAACTGTTTTTT
few	TRBV20-1	TRBD1	TRBJ1-3	CSATGGATGNTIYF	TGCAGTGCCACAGGGGGCGCAACTGGAAACACCATATATTTT
many	TRBV27	NA	TRBJ2-7	CASSRVGSYEQYF	TGTGCCAGCAGTAGGGTAGGCTCCTACGAGCAGTACTTC
NA	TRBV5-5	TRBD2	TRBJ2-1	CASSPSLAYNEQFF	TGTGCCAGCAGCCCCTCACTAGCGTACAATGAGCAGTTCTTC
NA	TRBV7-6	NA	TRBJ2-2	CASSLAPQGFLGELFF	TGTGCCAGCAGCTTAGCCCCGCAAGGTTTTCTCGGGGAGCTGTTTTTT
many	TRBV11-2	TRBD1	TRBJ1-1	CASSSREPGQGVTEAFF	TGTGCCAGCAGCTCCAGAGAACCGGGACAGGGGGTCACTGAAGCTTTCTTT
NA	TRBV2	TRBD2	TRBJ2-7	CASLHSGTSRHEQYF	TGTGCCAGCCTCCATTCCGGGACTAGCAGACACGAGCAGTACTTC
NA	TRBV3-1	NA	TRBJ2-7	CASSQGAAGPYEQYF	TGTGCCAGCAGCCAAGGGGCAGCGGGCCCCTACGAGCAGTACTTC
few	TRBV6-1	NA	TRBJ2-1	CASSRRDLVNEQFF	TGTGCCAGCAGTCGCAGGGATTTGGTGAATGAGCAGTTCTTC
few	TRBV24-1	NA	TRBJ1-2	CATSDSGQLIHGYTF	TGTGCCACCAGTGATTCCGGACAACTCATTCACGGCTACACCTTC
many	TRBV27	NA	TRBJ2-3	CASSTLRTDTQYF	TGTGCCAGCAGCACGTTAAGGACAGATACGCAGTATTTT
NA	TRBV7-2	NA	TRBJ2-1	CASSFMDGNEQFF	TGTGCCAGCAGCTTCATGGACGGTAATGAGCAGTTCTTC
many	TRBV7-9	NA	TRBJ1-4	CASSSYRTTTNEKLFF	TGTGCCAGCAGCTCATATCGGACGACAACTAATGAAAAACTGTTTTTT
many	TRBV27	NA	TRBJ2-3	CASSIQARITDTQYF	TGTGCCAGCAGTATTCAGGCCCGAATCACAGATACGCAGTATTTT
many	TRBV3-1	NA	TRBJ1-2	CASSQEGRAYGYTF	TGTGCCAGCAGCCAAGAGGGACGGGCCTATGGCTACACCTTC
many	TRBV2	NA	TRBJ1-2	CASSESDFFAAVGYTF	TGTGCCAGCAGTGAATCGGACTTTTTCGCGGCAGTTGGCTACACCTTC
many	TRBV11-2	NA	TRBJ2-5	CASSLDREGETQYF	TGTGCCAGCAGCTTAGACAGGGAAGGAGAGACCCAGTACTTC
many	TRBV7-9	TRBD1	TRBJ1-2	CASSAPGTGTLLYGYTF	TGTGCCAGCAGCGCCCCCGGGACAGGGACCCTACTCTATGGCTACACCTTC
NA	TRBV6-2/TRBV6-3	NA	TRBJ2-1	CASATRPLDGNEQFF	TGTGCCAGTGCCACTAGGCCTCTCGATGGAAATGAGCAGTTCTTC
many	TRBV7-9	NA	TRBJ2-2	CASRFELNTGELFF	TGTGCCAGCAGGTTCGAGTTGAACACCGGGGAGCTGTTTTTT
many	TRBV7-2	NA	TRBJ2-1	CASSLAPSSYNEQFF	TGTGCCAGCAGCTTAGCGCCGAGCTCCTACAATGAGCAGTTCTTC
many	TRBV11-2	TRBD2	TRBJ2-5	CASSSLTSGRSKTQYF	TGTGCCAGCAGCTCCCTGACTAGCGGGAGGTCAAAGACCCAGTACTTC
few	TRBV6-1	NA	TRBJ2-1	CASSTGKNNEQFF	TGTGCCAGCAGTACGGGAAAAAACAATGAGCAGTTCTTC
many	TRBV20-1	TRBD2	TRBJ2-7	CSAPRLADSSYEQYF	TGCAGTGCTCCCCGACTAGCGGATAGCTCCTACGAGCAGTACTTC
many	TRBV29-1	TRBD1	TRBJ1-1	CSAKGAGNTEAFF	TGCAGCGCCAAGGGGGCGGGGAACACTGAAGCTTTCTTT
NA	TRBV6-1	TRBD1	TRBJ1-5	CASGSLTGESQPQHF	TGTGCCAGCGGATCCTTGACAGGGGAGAGTCAGCCCCAGCATTTT
few	TRBV7-6	TRBD2	TRBJ2-7	CASSYRDGRAYEQYF	TGTGCCAGCAGCTACCGTGACGGGAGGGCCTACGAGCAGTACTTC
many	TRBV30	NA	TRBJ1-2	CAWSVFPGGDYGYTF	TGTGCCTGGAGTGTATTTCCCGGAGGGGACTATGGCTACACCTTC
many	TRBV6-2/TRBV6-3	NA	TRBJ2-3	CASSYFLDTQYF	TGTGCCAGCAGTTATTTTTTGGATACGCAGTATTTT